Listed below are T cell receptor beta chains from one sample, sequenced in a study of response to subunit inactivated influenza vaccine. Each CDR3 protein is one row after TCRdb ran MiXCR on the RT-PCR reads. The repertoire holds fewer than 200,000 distinct CDR3 sequences, with about 10% as singletons. Material: non-naive T cells sorted from PBMCs, obtained on the day of vaccination. Source of these receptors: a man in his fifties or sixties who received an inactivated influenza vaccine. Both conserved end residues are part of each CDR3. Fields, in order: J gene, V gene, clone size, D gene, CDR3 protein, CDR3 DNA. A D gene is named only where the DNA matches it firmly. Clone size is shown for a subset of rows, as once, few, many or a class of expanded clone.

j_gene: TRBJ2-5
v_gene: TRBV6-4
abundance: few
d_gene: .
CDR3aa: CASSEFESGTQYF
CDR3nt: TGTGCCAGCAGTGAATTCGAAAGCGGGACCCAGTACTTC

j_gene: TRBJ2-3
v_gene: TRBV7-9
abundance: few
d_gene: .
CDR3aa: CASSLAGRDTQYF
CDR3nt: TGTGCCAGCAGCTTGGCAGGGCGAGATACGCAGTATTTT

j_gene: TRBJ2-5
v_gene: TRBV20-1
abundance: .
d_gene: TRBD1
CDR3aa: CSAGTGVGQETQYF
CDR3nt: TGCAGTGCTGGAACAGGGGTGGGGCAAGAGACCCAGTACTTC

j_gene: TRBJ2-2
v_gene: TRBV15
abundance: few
d_gene: .
CDR3aa: CATSRRDTNTGELFF
CDR3nt: TGTGCCACCAGCAGAAGGGACACCAACACCGGGGAGCTGTTTTTT

j_gene: TRBJ2-2
v_gene: TRBV7-2
abundance: many
d_gene: .
CDR3aa: CASSLESGAGAGELFF
CDR3nt: TGTGCCAGCAGCTTAGAAAGTGGGGCCGGGGCTGGGGAGCTGTTTTTT

j_gene: TRBJ2-7
v_gene: TRBV28
abundance: many
d_gene: .
CDR3aa: CASSLFRGFYYEQYF
CDR3nt: TGTGCCAGCAGTTTATTTCGCGGGTTCTACTACGAGCAGTACTTC

j_gene: TRBJ2-2
v_gene: TRBV6-2/TRBV6-3
abundance: many
d_gene: .
CDR3aa: CASSYSNTGELFF
CDR3nt: TGTGCCAGCAGTTACTCGAATACGGGGGAGCTGTTTTTT

j_gene: TRBJ2-2
v_gene: TRBV24-1
abundance: .
d_gene: .
CDR3aa: CATKGLAGELFF
CDR3nt: TGTGCCACCAAAGGTTTGGCCGGGGAGCTGTTTTTT

j_gene: TRBJ2-5
v_gene: TRBV9
abundance: .
d_gene: .
CDR3aa: CASSADLAGQETQYF
CDR3nt: TGTGCCAGCAGCGCTGACCTTGCAGGCCAAGAGACCCAGTACTTC

j_gene: TRBJ2-5
v_gene: TRBV9
abundance: few
d_gene: .
CDR3aa: CASSGGWVGPQETQYF
CDR3nt: TGTGCCAGCAGCGGGGGATGGGTGGGGCCCCAAGAGACCCAGTACTTC

j_gene: TRBJ2-7
v_gene: TRBV6-2/TRBV6-3
abundance: few
d_gene: TRBD1
CDR3aa: CASRPGTAEQYF
CDR3nt: TGTGCCAGCAGACCTGGGACAGCCGAGCAGTACTTC

j_gene: TRBJ2-5
v_gene: TRBV5-1
abundance: few
d_gene: TRBD2
CDR3aa: CASSPWTSGGQTQYF
CDR3nt: TGCGCCAGCAGCCCTTGGACTAGCGGGGGACAGACCCAGTACTTC

j_gene: TRBJ2-7
v_gene: TRBV20-1
abundance: many
d_gene: .
CDR3aa: CSARRTEYEQYF
CDR3nt: TGCAGTGCTAGAAGAACAGAGTACGAGCAGTACTTC

j_gene: TRBJ2-2
v_gene: TRBV4-2
abundance: .
d_gene: .
CDR3aa: CASSQVQGRSGELFF
CDR3nt: TGTGCCAGCAGCCAAGTGCAGGGGAGGTCCGGGGAGCTGTTTTTT

j_gene: TRBJ2-7
v_gene: TRBV12-3/TRBV12-4
abundance: many
d_gene: TRBD2
CDR3aa: CASSLTSPGEQYF
CDR3nt: TGTGCCAGCAGTTTGACTAGCCCGGGCGAGCAGTACTTC

j_gene: TRBJ2-1
v_gene: TRBV5-1
abundance: few
d_gene: TRBD2
CDR3aa: CASSLVVASGYNEQFF
CDR3nt: TGCGCCAGCAGCTTGGTGGTGGCTAGCGGGTACAATGAGCAGTTCTTC

j_gene: TRBJ2-3
v_gene: TRBV7-9
abundance: many
d_gene: .
CDR3aa: CASSLDLNRDTQYF
CDR3nt: TGTGCCAGCAGCTTAGACCTGAACAGGGATACGCAGTATTTT

j_gene: TRBJ1-1
v_gene: TRBV19
abundance: few
d_gene: .
CDR3aa: CASSIRVNTEAFF
CDR3nt: TGTGCCAGTAGTATTAGGGTGAACACTGAAGCTTTCTTT

j_gene: TRBJ1-5
v_gene: TRBV12-3/TRBV12-4
abundance: few
d_gene: TRBD1
CDR3aa: CASSAGGAGPWSNQPQHF
CDR3nt: TGTGCCAGCAGCGCAGGGGGCGCGGGCCCGTGGAGCAATCAGCCCCAGCATTTT

j_gene: TRBJ2-1
v_gene: TRBV7-2
abundance: few
d_gene: TRBD1
CDR3aa: CASSLNGQGAYNEQFF
CDR3nt: TGTGCCAGCAGCTTAAATGGACAGGGGGCGTACAATGAGCAGTTCTTC

j_gene: TRBJ2-3
v_gene: TRBV28
abundance: few
d_gene: .
CDR3aa: CASSLVAGRDTQYF
CDR3nt: TGTGCCAGCAGTTTAGTGGCAGGGCGCGATACGCAGTATTTT

j_gene: TRBJ2-5
v_gene: TRBV7-8
abundance: few
d_gene: TRBD2
CDR3aa: CASSLTSGGAKETQYF
CDR3nt: TGTGCCAGCAGCTTGACTAGCGGGGGGGCTAAAGAGACCCAGTACTTC

j_gene: TRBJ2-5
v_gene: TRBV5-1
abundance: many
d_gene: .
CDR3aa: CASSFNGQETQYF
CDR3nt: TGCGCCAGCAGCTTCAACGGCCAAGAGACCCAGTACTTC

j_gene: TRBJ2-7
v_gene: TRBV6-1
abundance: few
d_gene: .
CDR3aa: CASSPNRSGQGSYEQYF
CDR3nt: TGTGCCAGCAGCCCCAACCGTTCAGGTCAAGGCTCCTACGAGCAGTACTTC

j_gene: TRBJ1-3
v_gene: TRBV10-3
abundance: few
d_gene: .
CDR3aa: CAISDMPLRTGNTIYF
CDR3nt: TGTGCCATCAGTGATATGCCGCTTCGGACTGGAAACACCATATATTTT

j_gene: TRBJ2-3
v_gene: TRBV20-1
abundance: many
d_gene: TRBD2
CDR3aa: CSARRLAGGTDTQYF
CDR3nt: TGCAGTGCTCGCCGACTAGCGGGAGGCACAGATACGCAGTATTTT

j_gene: TRBJ2-3
v_gene: TRBV12-3/TRBV12-4
abundance: few
d_gene: .
CDR3aa: CASSLDRAGTDTQYF
CDR3nt: TGTGCCAGCAGTTTAGACAGGGCGGGCACAGATACGCAGTATTTT

j_gene: TRBJ1-2
v_gene: TRBV4-2
abundance: few
d_gene: TRBD1
CDR3aa: CASSPDRNGNYGYTF
CDR3nt: TGTGCCAGCAGCCCGGACAGGAATGGAAACTATGGCTACACCTTC

j_gene: TRBJ2-3
v_gene: TRBV6-1
abundance: many
d_gene: .
CDR3aa: CASSPRNRAPDTQYF
CDR3nt: TGTGCCAGCAGTCCCCGAAACAGGGCTCCAGATACGCAGTATTTT

j_gene: TRBJ2-7
v_gene: TRBV20-1
abundance: few
d_gene: .
CDR3aa: CSASRGQGPNEQYF
CDR3nt: TGCAGTGCTAGCCGTGGTCAGGGGCCCAACGAGCAGTACTTC

j_gene: TRBJ2-7
v_gene: TRBV7-9
abundance: .
d_gene: .
CDR3aa: CASSPSGSSYEQYF
CDR3nt: TGTGCCAGCAGCCCAAGTGGCTCGTCCTACGAGCAGTACTTC

j_gene: TRBJ2-1
v_gene: TRBV29-1
abundance: few
d_gene: TRBD2
CDR3aa: CSIRTGRSGRAGNEQFF
CDR3nt: TGCAGCATACGGACAGGGAGGAGCGGGAGGGCCGGGAATGAGCAGTTCTTC

j_gene: TRBJ2-3
v_gene: TRBV7-2
abundance: .
d_gene: .
CDR3aa: CASSSQSTSSDTQYF
CDR3nt: TGTGCCAGCAGCTCACAATCGACTAGTTCAGATACGCAGTATTTT

j_gene: TRBJ2-7
v_gene: TRBV29-1
abundance: many
d_gene: TRBD2
CDR3aa: CSVGAGGIRYEQYF
CDR3nt: TGCAGCGTTGGGGCGGGAGGAATTCGGTACGAGCAGTACTTC

j_gene: TRBJ2-7
v_gene: TRBV6-5
abundance: .
d_gene: TRBD2
CDR3aa: CASSYSPSGGVYEQYF
CDR3nt: TGTGCCAGCAGTTACTCTCCTAGCGGGGGGGTCTACGAGCAGTACTTC

j_gene: TRBJ2-7
v_gene: TRBV28
abundance: many
d_gene: .
CDR3aa: CASSFVPGPYEQYF
CDR3nt: TGTGCCAGCAGTTTTGTTCCCGGACCCTACGAGCAGTACTTC

j_gene: TRBJ1-1
v_gene: TRBV5-1
abundance: few
d_gene: .
CDR3aa: CASSTATANTEAFF
CDR3nt: TGCGCCAGCAGTACCGCGACTGCCAACACTGAAGCTTTCTTT

j_gene: TRBJ2-3
v_gene: TRBV2
abundance: few
d_gene: TRBD2
CDR3aa: CASISGATDTQYF
CDR3nt: TGTGCCAGCATTAGCGGGGCCACAGATACGCAGTATTTT

j_gene: TRBJ1-1
v_gene: TRBV18
abundance: many
d_gene: .
CDR3aa: CASSPRAGHIEAFF
CDR3nt: TGTGCCAGCTCACCGCGAGCGGGACACATTGAAGCTTTCTTT

j_gene: TRBJ2-3
v_gene: TRBV24-1
abundance: many
d_gene: .
CDR3aa: CATMAWGGVDTQYF
CDR3nt: TGTGCCACCATGGCCTGGGGTGGGGTAGATACGCAGTATTTT

j_gene: TRBJ1-2
v_gene: TRBV20-1
abundance: many
d_gene: TRBD1
CDR3aa: CSAHTGGLNYGYTF
CDR3nt: TGCAGTGCTCATACAGGGGGGCTTAACTATGGCTACACCTTC

j_gene: TRBJ1-5
v_gene: TRBV20-1
abundance: .
d_gene: TRBD1
CDR3aa: CSAGTGGSQPQHF
CDR3nt: TGCAGTGCCGGGACAGGGGGCAGTCAGCCCCAGCATTTT

j_gene: TRBJ2-2
v_gene: TRBV24-1
abundance: .
d_gene: .
CDR3aa: CPTSDWTRPTGELFF
CDR3nt: TGTCCCACCAGTGACTGGACACGACCGACCGGGGAGCTGTTTTTT

j_gene: TRBJ2-3
v_gene: TRBV6-1
abundance: few
d_gene: TRBD2
CDR3aa: CASSEGSGVNTDTQYF
CDR3nt: TGTGCCAGCAGTGAAGGTAGCGGGGTCAACACAGATACGCAGTATTTT

j_gene: TRBJ2-7
v_gene: TRBV19
abundance: few
d_gene: .
CDR3aa: CASTGDSYEQYF
CDR3nt: TGTGCCAGTACCGGGGACTCCTACGAGCAGTACTTC

j_gene: TRBJ2-5
v_gene: TRBV20-1
abundance: few
d_gene: TRBD1
CDR3aa: CSASKGQQETQYF
CDR3nt: TGCAGTGCTAGTAAGGGACAGCAAGAGACCCAGTACTTC

j_gene: TRBJ2-7
v_gene: TRBV5-1
abundance: many
d_gene: .
CDR3aa: CASSLAPGFYEQYF
CDR3nt: TGCGCCAGCAGCTTGGCCCCGGGATTCTACGAGCAGTACTTC

j_gene: TRBJ1-1
v_gene: TRBV10-3
abundance: many
d_gene: .
CDR3aa: CAIREDLSSEAFF
CDR3nt: TGTGCCATCAGAGAAGACCTTAGCTCTGAAGCTTTCTTT

j_gene: TRBJ2-6
v_gene: TRBV27
abundance: .
d_gene: TRBD1
CDR3aa: CASSFDRAGANVLTF
CDR3nt: TGTGCCAGCAGTTTCGACAGGGCTGGGGCCAACGTCCTGACTTTC

j_gene: TRBJ2-1
v_gene: TRBV11-3
abundance: few
d_gene: .
CDR3aa: CASSLFSGYNEQFF
CDR3nt: TGTGCCAGCAGCTTATTTTCCGGGTACAATGAGCAGTTCTTC

j_gene: TRBJ2-7
v_gene: TRBV27
abundance: many
d_gene: .
CDR3aa: CASSLSEGHKQYF
CDR3nt: TGTGCCAGCAGTTTAAGCGAGGGCCACAAGCAGTACTTC

j_gene: TRBJ2-3
v_gene: TRBV7-3
abundance: .
d_gene: TRBD1
CDR3aa: CASSPRGHRASTDTQYF
CDR3nt: TGTGCCAGCAGCCCCAGGGGGCACCGTGCTAGCACAGATACGCAGTATTTT

j_gene: TRBJ1-3
v_gene: TRBV4-2
abundance: .
d_gene: .
CDR3aa: CASSQDVWGNTIYF
CDR3nt: TGTGCCAGCAGCCAAGACGTCTGGGGAAACACCATATATTTT

j_gene: TRBJ2-3
v_gene: TRBV3-1
abundance: .
d_gene: TRBD2
CDR3aa: CASSQPSGTSGTDTQYF
CDR3nt: TGTGCCAGCAGCCAACCCTCCGGGACTAGCGGTACCGATACGCAGTATTTT

j_gene: TRBJ2-3
v_gene: TRBV7-2
abundance: .
d_gene: .
CDR3aa: CASMVTDTQYF
CDR3nt: TGTGCCAGCATGGTAACAGATACGCAGTATTTT